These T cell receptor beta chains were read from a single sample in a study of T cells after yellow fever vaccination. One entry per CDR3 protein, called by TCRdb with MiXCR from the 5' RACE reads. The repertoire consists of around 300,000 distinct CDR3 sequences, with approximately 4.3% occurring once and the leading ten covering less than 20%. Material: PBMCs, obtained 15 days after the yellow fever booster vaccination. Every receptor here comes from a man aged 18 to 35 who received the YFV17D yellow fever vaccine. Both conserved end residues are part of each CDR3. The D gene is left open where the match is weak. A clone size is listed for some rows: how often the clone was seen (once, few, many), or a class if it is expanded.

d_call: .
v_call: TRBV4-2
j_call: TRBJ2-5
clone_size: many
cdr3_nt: TGTGCCAGCAGCCAATCCGTCGGGCTAAATGGAGAGACCCAGTACTTC
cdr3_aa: CASSQSVGLNGETQYF

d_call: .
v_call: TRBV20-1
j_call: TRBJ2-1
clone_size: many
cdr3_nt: TGCAGTGCTAGAGGCACAGGGCACCACTCCTACAATGAGCAGTTCTTC
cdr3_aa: CSARGTGHHSYNEQFF

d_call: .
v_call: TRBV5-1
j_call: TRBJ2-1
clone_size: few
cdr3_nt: TGCGCCAGCAGCTTGAAGGGGCAAGACAATGAGCAGTTCTTC
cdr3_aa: CASSLKGQDNEQFF

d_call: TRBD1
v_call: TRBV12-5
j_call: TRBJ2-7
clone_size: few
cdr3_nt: TGTGCTAGTGGTTTGGAGCCCCGGGACAGCACCTACGAGCAGTACTTC
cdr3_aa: CASGLEPRDSTYEQYF

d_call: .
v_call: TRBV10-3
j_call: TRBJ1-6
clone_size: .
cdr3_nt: TGTGCCATCAGTGAGTCAGGGGCTAATTCACCCCTCCACTTT
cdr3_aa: CAISESGANSPLHF

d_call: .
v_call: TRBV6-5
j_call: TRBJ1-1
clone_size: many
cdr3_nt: TGTGCCAGCAGTTACAAGGGGATGAACACTGAAGCTTTCTTT
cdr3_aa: CASSYKGMNTEAFF

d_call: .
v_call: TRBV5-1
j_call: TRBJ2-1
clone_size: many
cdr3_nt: TGCGCCAGCAGCTTGGAAGCGCACAATGAGCAGTTCTTC
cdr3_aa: CASSLEAHNEQFF

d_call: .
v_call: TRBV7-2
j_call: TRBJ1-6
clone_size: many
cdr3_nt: TGTGCCAGTAGCCAAAATTCACCCCTCCACTTT
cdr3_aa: CASSQNSPLHF

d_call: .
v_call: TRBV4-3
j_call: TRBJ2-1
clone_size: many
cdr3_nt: TGCGCCAGCAGCCAAGTGGGTAGGGGGGGGGACAATGAGCAGTTCTTC
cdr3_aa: CASSQVGRGGDNEQFF

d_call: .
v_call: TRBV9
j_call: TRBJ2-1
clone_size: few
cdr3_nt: TGTGCCAGCACCCCAGGACAGCCAACCAATGAGCAGTTCTTC
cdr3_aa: CASTPGQPTNEQFF

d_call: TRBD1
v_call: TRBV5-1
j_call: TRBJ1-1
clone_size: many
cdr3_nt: TGCGCCAGCAGGTCCCGGGACAGAGTGAACACTGAAGCTTTCTTT
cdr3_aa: CASRSRDRVNTEAFF

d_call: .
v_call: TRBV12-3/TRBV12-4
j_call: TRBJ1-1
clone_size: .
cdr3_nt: TGTGCCAGCAGCCCCGCCGGCAGGAACACTGAAGCTTTCTTT
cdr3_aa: CASSPAGRNTEAFF

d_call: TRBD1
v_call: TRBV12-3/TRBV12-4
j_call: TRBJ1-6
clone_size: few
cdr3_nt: TGTGCCAGCAGGCCCTGGGACAGAATTAATTCACCCCTCCACTTT
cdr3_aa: CASRPWDRINSPLHF

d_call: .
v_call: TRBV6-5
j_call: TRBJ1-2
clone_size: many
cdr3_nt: TGTGCCAGCAGTAGGACAGTGGAAAACTATGGCTACACCTTC
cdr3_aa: CASSRTVENYGYTF

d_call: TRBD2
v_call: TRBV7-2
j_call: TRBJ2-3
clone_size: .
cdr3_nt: TGTGCCAGCAGCTATACTAGCGGGGGGCGCACAGATACGCAGTATTTT
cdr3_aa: CASSYTSGGRTDTQYF

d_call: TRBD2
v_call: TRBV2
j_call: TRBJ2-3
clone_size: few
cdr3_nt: TGTGCCAGCGATGGGGGGGGAGGAGATACGCAGTATTTT
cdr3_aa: CASDGGGGDTQYF

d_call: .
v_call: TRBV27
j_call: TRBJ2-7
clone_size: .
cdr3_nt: TGTGCCAGCAGTTTAAGGGTCTTGGGTCCGGAGCAGAACTTC
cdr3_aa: CASSLRVLGPEQNF

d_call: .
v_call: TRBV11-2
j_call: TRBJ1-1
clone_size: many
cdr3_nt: TGTGCCAGCAGCTGGACCGGGACACCATCTGAAGCTTTCTTT
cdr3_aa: CASSWTGTPSEAFF

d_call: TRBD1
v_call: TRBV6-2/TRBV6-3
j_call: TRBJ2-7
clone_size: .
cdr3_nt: TGTGCCAGCAAGGGGACAGGTCGTTGGTCCGAGCAGTACTTC
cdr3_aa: CASKGTGRWSEQYF

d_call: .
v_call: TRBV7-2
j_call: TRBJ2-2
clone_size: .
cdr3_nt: TGTGCCAGCAGCTTTACCGCAGGGATCACCGGGGAGCTGTTTTTT
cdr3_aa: CASSFTAGITGELFF

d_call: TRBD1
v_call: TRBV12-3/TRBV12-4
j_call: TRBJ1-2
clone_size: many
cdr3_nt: TGTGCCAGCAGTTGGACAGGATATGGCTACACCTTC
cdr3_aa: CASSWTGYGYTF

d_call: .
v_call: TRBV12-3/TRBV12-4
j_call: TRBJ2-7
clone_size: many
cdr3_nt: TGTGCCAGCAGGCAGGCCCGATACCCCAATTCCTACGAGCAGTACTTC
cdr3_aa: CASRQARYPNSYEQYF

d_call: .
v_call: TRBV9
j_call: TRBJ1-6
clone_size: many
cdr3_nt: TGTGCCAGCAGCGTAGCTTCTAGCTCACCCCTCCACTTT
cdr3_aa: CASSVASSSPLHF

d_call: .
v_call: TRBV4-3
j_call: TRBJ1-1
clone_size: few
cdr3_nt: TGCGCCAGCAGCCACCGGTTGGGGGAACAACAGGGTCCGGGGACTGAAGCTTTCTTT
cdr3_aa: CASSHRLGEQQGPGTEAFF

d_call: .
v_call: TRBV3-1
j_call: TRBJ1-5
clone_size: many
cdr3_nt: TGTGCCAGCAGCCAACAAAGGGGAGGTCAGCCCCAGCATTTT
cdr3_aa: CASSQQRGGQPQHF

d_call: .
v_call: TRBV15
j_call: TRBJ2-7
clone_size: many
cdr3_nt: TGTGCCACCAGGCCGGGCCTACTAGGACAAGAGCAGTACTTC
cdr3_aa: CATRPGLLGQEQYF

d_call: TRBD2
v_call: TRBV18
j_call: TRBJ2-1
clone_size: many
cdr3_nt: TGTGCCAGCTCACCACCGGGACTAGCTACCTACAATGAGCAGTTCTTC
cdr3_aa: CASSPPGLATYNEQFF

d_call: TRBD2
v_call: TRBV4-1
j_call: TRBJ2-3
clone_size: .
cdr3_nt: TGCGCCAGCAGCCAAGAGGAATATAGCGGGGGCTCCACGGATACGCAGTATTTT
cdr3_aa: CASSQEEYSGGSTDTQYF

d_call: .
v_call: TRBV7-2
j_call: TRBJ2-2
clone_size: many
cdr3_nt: TGTGCCAGCAGGGTACCCGAGGGCGGGGAGCTGTTTTTT
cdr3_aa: CASRVPEGGELFF

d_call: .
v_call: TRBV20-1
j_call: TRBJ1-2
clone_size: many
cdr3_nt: TGCAGTGCTAGAGATTACAGGGTCTATGGCTACACCTTC
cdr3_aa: CSARDYRVYGYTF

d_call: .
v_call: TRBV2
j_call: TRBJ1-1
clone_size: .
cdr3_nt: TGTGCCAGCAGTGAAATTCGGAGGGTAGGCACTGAAGCTTTCTTT
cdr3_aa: CASSEIRRVGTEAFF

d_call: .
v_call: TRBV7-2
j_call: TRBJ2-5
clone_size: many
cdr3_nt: TGTGCCAGCAGTCCCACGAAGACCCAGTACTTC
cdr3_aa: CASSPTKTQYF

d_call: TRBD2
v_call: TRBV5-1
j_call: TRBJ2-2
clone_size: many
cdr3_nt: TGCGCCAGCAGCTGGACTAGCGGAATGACCGGGGAGCTGTTTTTT
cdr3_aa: CASSWTSGMTGELFF

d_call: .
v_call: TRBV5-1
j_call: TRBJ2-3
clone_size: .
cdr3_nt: TGCGCCAGCAGCACGGTCCGAGATACGCAGTATTTT
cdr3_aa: CASSTVRDTQYF

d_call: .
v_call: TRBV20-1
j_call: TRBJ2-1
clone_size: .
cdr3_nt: TGCAGTGCTCGGCGCCGGGCGGGGATGGACAATGAGCAGTTCTTC
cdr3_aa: CSARRRAGMDNEQFF

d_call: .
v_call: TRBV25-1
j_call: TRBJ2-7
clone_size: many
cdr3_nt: TGTGCCAGCAGTGACTTGACCCACGAGCAGTACTTC
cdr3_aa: CASSDLTHEQYF